These 2 T cell receptor beta chains were sequenced from one sample in a study of read filtering for tumor transcriptome and immune sequencing. This library used 300 to 450 ng RNA and molecular barcoded adaptors spanning alpha/delta and beta/gamma chains. From the reads, TCRdb called clonotypes with MiXCR, one entry per CDR3 protein. The sample yields approximately 40,000 distinct CDR3 sequences, approximately 15% seen once. Sequencing input: a population of CD138-negative cells sorted from bone marrow. Receptors were obtained from a donor aged 40 or over with multiple myeloma.

This clonotype turned up a few times. The chain recombines TRBV7-3 with TRBJ2-1; the match to TRBD2 covers 7 bases. The CDR3 has 14 amino acids. J gave up 4 bases and V 3 bases, and 3 bases lay outside the gene matches. Germline V lookup: CDR1 SGHTA, CDR2 FQGTGA. DNA of the CDR3: TGTGCCAGCAGCTTGGCTAGCGGATACAATGAGCAGTTCTTC. Residues: CASSLASGYNEQFF.

This clonotype was seen repeatedly, ten times or more. The chain joins TRBV19 to TRBJ2-1; 8 nucleotides match TRBD1. Per germline, CDR1 LNHDA and CDR2 SQIVND (reference sequence). The trim removed 3 bases at V and 3 bases at J, leaving 7 bases unmatched. The CDR3 is 16 amino acids. The CDR3 nucleotides are TGTGCCAGTAGTATGAGTATAGGACAGGGCTACAATGAGCAGTTCTTC. This gives the protein CASSMSIGQGYNEQFF. Complete variable domain (other parts from reference TRBV19 and TRBJ2-1): DGGITQSPKYLFRKEGQNVTLSCEQNLNHDAMYWYRQDPGQGLRLIYYSQIVNDFQKGDIAEGYSVSREKKESFPLTVTSAQKNPTAFYLCASSMSIGQGYNEQFFGPGTRLTVL.